The 23 T cell receptor beta chains below come from one sample, sequenced in a study of response to subunit inactivated influenza vaccine. TCRdb reprocessed the RT-PCR reads via MiXCR and lists one record per CDR3 protein. Here the sample spans about 780,000 distinct CDR3 sequences, under 20% being singletons. Sequencing was performed on PBMCs from blood, taken 5 to 6 days after vaccination. Every receptor here comes from a man aged 50 or older who received an inactivated influenza vaccine.

There are many counts of this clonotype. V gene TRBV5-6 combines with J gene TRBJ1-6; TRBD1 matches at 8 bases. V was clipped by 4 bases and J by 8 bases; unmatched bases: 5. Germline CDR1 reads SGHDT; CDR2 reads YYEEEE. CDR3 length: 14 amino acids. The DNA of the CDR3 is TGTGCCAGCAGCGCCGGACAGGGATATTCACCCCTCCACTTT. This translates into CASSAGQGYSPLHF. The entire variable domain, with the rest obtained from reference TRBV5-6 and TRBJ1-6, is as follows: DAGVTQSPTHLIKTRGQQVTLRCSPKSGHDTVSWYQQALGQGPQFIFQYYEEEERQRGNFPDRFSGHQFPNYSSELNVNALLLGDSALYLCASSAGQGYSPLHFGNGTRLTVT.

J is TRBJ2-1 and V is TRBV29-1, with 9 bases that match TRBD2. The CDR3 runs to 16 residues. Germline CDR1 is SQVTM and CDR2 is ANQGSEA. With 5 bases clipped from V and 4 bases from J, the junction kept 12 bases outside the gene matches. In DNA, the CDR3 is TGCAGCGTTCTCTGGGGTGCTAGCGGGAAATACAATGAGCAGTTCTTC. It codes for CSVLWGASGKYNEQFF.

This clonotype has ten or more counts. The V call is TRBV2, the J call TRBJ2-1; possibly TRBD2 for D (6 bases). The ends were cut back, 6 bases at V and 13 bases at J, with 13 bases in the middle. CDR1 is SNHLY and CDR2 is FYNNEI in the germline V gene. CDR3 length: 11 residues. In DNA form, the CDR3 reads TGTGCCAGCAGGGACTACCAAAAACAGTTCTTC. It codes for CASRDYQKQFF.

This clonotype was recorded only once. A single base separates this from a much larger clone, so it may be a read error. The chain combines TRBV29-1 with TRBJ2-4; D ambiguous. Trimming shortened V by 0 bases and J by 1 base, and 4 bases separated the two germline ends. Germline assignment: CDR1 SQVTM and CDR2 ANQGSEA. This CDR3 contains 13 residues. Here the CDR3 DNA reads TGCAGCGTTGAAGAGGAGGCCAAAAACATTCAGTACTTC. Translation: CSVEEEAKNIQYF.

This clonotype has ten or more counts. The genes are TRBV20-1 and TRBJ2-1, with D uncertain. The CDR3 sequence is 16 residues long. The germline V gene has CDR1 DFQATT and CDR2 SNEGSKA (reference sequence). V lost 6 bases, J lost 2 bases, and 20 bases lay in between. The CDR3 DNA reads as TGCAGTGCCCCAAGATCGACTCTCCTTACCTACAATGAGCAGTTCTTC. Translated: CSAPRSTLLTYNEQFF.

In this sample, this clonotype turned up a few times. The J gene is TRBJ2-1, the V gene TRBV20-1; D is possibly TRBD2 (6 bases). The V end lost 1 base, the J end lost 6 bases, and 31 bases lay between the germline ends. The CDR3 runs 20 residues. Per germline, CDR1 DFQATT and CDR2 SNEGSKA (reference sequence). Written as DNA, the CDR3 is TGCAGTGCTAGAGGATTTGTGTTCGTGGGACTCGAGGCGGTTCGCAATGAGCAGTTCTTC. It codes for CSARGFVFVGLEAVRNEQFF.

This clonotype was picked up a small number of times. This chain connects TRBV12-3 or TRBV12-4 to TRBJ2-1; D may be TRBD1 or TRBD2 (5 bases each). The V gene lost 0 bases and the J gene lost 6 bases, with 9 bases spanning the gap. The CDR3 is 14 residues long. DNA for the CDR3: TGTGCCAGCAGTTTAGCGGGGGACGTCAATGAGCAGTTCTTC. The encoded protein is CASSLAGDVNEQFF.

This clonotype was observed a handful of times. In DNA form, the CDR3 reads TGTGCCAGCAGCCCTGACGATACGCAGTATTTT. This sequence encodes CASSPDDTQYF. The chain uses TRBV7-9 and TRBJ2-3; no definite D call. Germline values: CDR1 SEHNR, CDR2 FQNEAQ (reference sequence). There are 11 residues in the CDR3. V was shortened by 5 bases and J by 6 bases, with 6 bases between the two germline ends.

This clonotype has only a few counts. The rearrangement links TRBV12-3 or TRBV12-4 to TRBJ2-6, with 7 bases aligning to TRBD1. V shed 6 bases and J 4 bases; nucleotides not matched to a gene: 6. This CDR3 contains 15 residues. The CDR3 region has the DNA TGTGCCAGCAGCAAGACAGGGTACGGGGCCAACGTCCTGACTTTC. This translates into CASSKTGYGANVLTF.

There are a few counts of this clonotype. The chain uses TRBV7-6 and TRBJ2-7; 12 positions match TRBD2. Germline V lookup: CDR1 SGHVS, CDR2 FNYEAQ. CDR3 length: 16 residues. V was clipped by 5 bases and J by 1 base; unmatched bases: 6. In nucleotides, the CDR3 is TGTGCCAGCAGCCTAACTAGCGGGGGGACATCCTACGAGCAGTACTTC. It yields the protein CASSLTSGGTSYEQYF. Full variable domain (rest looked up from reference TRBV7-6 and TRBJ2-7): GAGVSQSPRYKVTKRGQDVALRCDPISGHVSLYWYRQALGQGPEFLTYFNYEAQQDKSGLPNDRFSAERPEGSISTLTIQRTEQRDSAMYRCASSLTSGGTSYEQYFGPGTRLTVT.

The rearrangement uses TRBV28 and TRBJ2-3; possibly TRBD1 or TRBD2 for D (5 bases each). CDR1 MDHEN and CDR2 SYDVKM come from the germline V gene. V lost 4 bases, J lost 5 bases, and 13 bases lay in between. The CDR3 is 14 amino acids. The CDR3 here is CASSSGTYQDTQYF. CDR3 sequence (DNA): TGTGCCAGCAGTTCCGGGACGTACCAAGATACGCAGTATTTT.

This clonotype appeared a few times. This rearrangement joins TRBV20-1 to TRBJ2-7, with TRBD2 matching 9 bases. The V gene's germline CDR1 is DFQATT and CDR2 SNEGSKA (reference sequence). The CDR3 totals 14 residues. Losses at the gene ends were 6 bases for V and 5 bases for J; bases not matched to a gene: 11. This CDR3 reads CSASDPGTSHEQYF. Written as DNA, the CDR3 is TGCAGTGCGTCGGATCCCGGGACTAGCCACGAGCAGTACTTC.

This clonotype appeared a few times. V and J are TRBV18 and TRBJ2-1; D unclear. Germline V lookup: CDR1 KGHSH, CDR2 LQKENI. This CDR3 has 16 residues. V shed 0 bases and J shed 0 bases, with 9 bases lying between them. The CDR3 reads CASSPPTLSSYNEQFF. CDR3 nucleotide sequence: TGTGCCAGCTCACCACCGACGCTGAGCTCCTACAATGAGCAGTTCTTC.

CDR3 nucleotides: TGCGCCAGCAACTTTAGCGGGGACAGGGGTGAAAAACTGTTTTTT. Translation: CASNFSGDRGEKLFF. The chain combines TRBV5-1 with TRBJ1-4; 10 bases fit TRBD1. Germline trimming cut 6 bases from V and 7 bases from J; bases unmatched to any gene: 9. This CDR3 comprises 15 residues. Germline CDR1 is SGHRS and CDR2 is YFSETQ.

This clonotype turned up a few times. The genes are TRBV4-2 and TRBJ2-3; a weak D match, TRBD2 (6 bases). The germline gives CDR1 LGHNA, CDR2 YNFKEQ. Trimming stripped 6 bases from V and 3 bases from J, with 16 bases between. The CDR3 covers 15 residues. CDR3 DNA: TGTGCCAGCAGTCCAGTAACGGGAGCAACAGATACGCAGTATTTT. Its protein is CASSPVTGATDTQYF.

The chain employs TRBV6-2 or TRBV6-3 and TRBJ1-6; tentatively, D is TRBD1 (6 bases). The CDR3 contains 14 residues. CDR1 and CDR2 (germline): MNHEY, SVGEGT. V gave up 5 bases and J gave up 10 bases, with 15 bases separating them. For the CDR3, the DNA is TGTGCCAGCAGTCAAACAGGGTCAGGCTCACCCCTCCACTTT. Protein sequence: CASSQTGSGSPLHF.

The J gene is TRBJ2-4, the V gene TRBV5-5, with D possibly TRBD2 on 7 matching bases. V was clipped by 0 bases and J by 7 bases, with 23 bases between them. Germline V gene data show CDR1 as SGHKS and CDR2 as YYEKEE (reference sequence). The CDR3 has 18 amino acids. The CDR3 sequence: CASSLDLLGGSGGNIQYF. DNA of the CDR3: TGTGCCAGCAGCTTGGACCTACTAGGCGGGTCGGGGGGCAACATTCAGTACTTC.

The chain uses TRBV20-1 and TRBJ2-7; no clear D. V lost 5 bases, J lost 0 bases, and 14 bases lay in between. This CDR3 region has 14 residues. Germline values: CDR1 DFQATT, CDR2 SNEGSKA (reference sequence). CDR3 nucleotide sequence: TGCAGTGCTCCTCAGGCGTTATTCTCCTACGAGCAGTACTTC. Its translation: CSAPQALFSYEQYF.

This clonotype occurred once. This chain connects TRBV28 to TRBJ2-6; D is perhaps TRBD1 (5 bases). Germline V gene data show CDR1 as MDHEN and CDR2 as SYDVKM. The V gene lost 3 bases and the J gene lost 3 bases, with 15 bases spanning the gap. The CDR3 runs 17 residues. In nucleotides, the CDR3 is TGTGCCAGCAGTTTGTGGGGCCTCAGAGGTGGGGCCAACGTCCTGACTTTC. Its protein is CASSLWGLRGGANVLTF.

This clonotype turned up a few times. This chain joins TRBV28 and TRBJ1-5; D gene uncertain. Per germline, CDR1 MDHEN and CDR2 SYDVKM. The CDR3 has 16 amino acids. V gave up 7 bases and J gave up 4 bases, with 20 bases separating them. The CDR3: CASILTGAGRNQPQHF. In DNA, the CDR3 is TGTGCCAGCATTTTGACGGGCGCAGGCCGAAATCAGCCCCAGCATTTT.

This clonotype has just a few counts. The chain combines TRBV20-1 with TRBJ2-1; D call uncertain. The CDR3 has 16 residues. The germline V and J ends were trimmed by 1 base and 0 bases, with 13 bases remaining between them. Per the germline V gene, CDR1 is DFQATT and CDR2 is SNEGSKA (reference sequence). CDR3 sequence reads: CSARGLPPSSYNEQFF. Written as DNA, the CDR3 is TGCAGTGCTAGAGGGTTGCCGCCGTCCTCCTACAATGAGCAGTTCTTC.

This clonotype has only a few counts. The chain carries TRBV12-3 or TRBV12-4 and TRBJ2-5, with 8 bases fitting TRBD2. The CDR3 runs to 15 residues. V trimming: 7 bases; J trimming: 9 bases; junction bases outside the gene matches: 16. The CDR3 coding sequence is TGTGCCAGCACCCTGGGTAGCGGGGTGGAGGCGGCCCAGTACTTC. Its protein product is CASTLGSGVEAAQYF.

This clonotype was recorded at least ten times. The chain uses TRBV20-1 and TRBJ2-7, with D tentatively TRBD1 (7 bases). CDR3 length: 14 residues. Trimming shortened V by 2 bases and J by 6 bases, and 17 bases separated the two germline ends. CDR1 and CDR2 (germline): DFQATT, SNEGSKA (reference sequence). The CDR3 DNA is TGCAGTGCTAGATGGGTGTCAGGGGGGTTCGAGCAGTACTTC. It is translated as CSARWVSGGFEQYF.